This T cell receptor (beta chain) is from a study of blood T cell repertoires in COVID-19. Across the whole study: The analysed material was cDNA or gDNA that came from T cells, B-cell-depleted T cells, or PBMCs.

TCRdb's table, derived via immunoSEQ multiplex PCR, lists solely in-frame clones and lacks some. This sample has about 260,000 clones; 83% occur once, and the top ten carry 7.5% to 10%. From germline, CDR1 is LNHNV and CDR2 YYDKDF (reference sequence). V gave up 5 bases and J gave up 5 bases; unmatched junction bases: 16. This CDR3 comprises 19 residues. Material for sequencing was peripheral blood. The gene calls are TRBV15 and TRBJ2-3; 13 bases align to TRBD2. The source is a woman in her forties or fifties who had recovered from COVID-19. Here the CDR3 DNA reads TGTGCCACCAGCCCTCCGGGGGCGACTAGCGGGGGGTTTCGAGATACGCAGTATTTT. Its translation: CATSPPGATSGGFRDTQYF.